The source of this TCR beta chain is a study of shared clonotypes between healthy human individuals. Sequencing was performed with immunoSEQ multiplex PCR; in TCRdb, only in-frame clones are kept and a portion is missing. Of around 2.3 million clones listed, around 95% are singletons. This clone appeared a single time. The germline V gene has CDR1 KGHSH and CDR2 LQKENI. Trimming left V 5 bases short and J 8 bases short, with 13 bases between. This CDR3 region has 13 residues. The TCR originated in a man between 18 and 29 years old in good health. Material for sequencing was naive CD4+ T cells sorted from blood. As for subset: CD45RA+ positively selected. The V and J genes are TRBV18 and TRBJ1-3; D possibly corresponds to TRBD1 (5 bases). CDR3 nucleotides: TGTGCCAGCTCAACAAACGAAGGGGACACCATATATTTT. Encoded protein: CASSTNEGDTIYF.